This T cell receptor beta chain was found in a study of blood T cell repertoires in COVID-19. Enrolment of Seattle patients took place during active infection, and they were followed longitudinally. Germline CDR1 reads SQVTM; CDR2 reads ANQGSEA. The CDR3 runs to 13 residues. Between the trimmed V and J ends, which lost 7 bases and 3 bases, there was a span of 14 bases. A few counts support this clone. In the source study's methods: Researchers report that nucleated cell counts were estimated from reference gene primer amplification. Some clones are missing from TCRdb's copy, which holds only in-frame ones; the method was immunoSEQ multiplex PCR. The DNA gave D and trimming, while V, J and clone size come from that table. This table has 35,000 to 40,000 clones, less than 90% appearing once.

This clonotype originated in a man aged 55 to 70 with COVID-19, enrolled during active disease. V and J are TRBV29-1 and TRBJ2-3; D might be TRBD1 (6 bases). The sample consisted of peripheral blood. CDR3 amino acids: CSARQDSTDTQYF. The DNA for the CDR3 is TGCAGCGCACGACAGGATTCGACAGATACGCAGTATTTT.